The 29 T cell receptor beta chains below all came from one sample that was sequenced in a study of blood T cell repertoires in COVID-19. Using immunoSEQ multiplex PCR, the repertoire was profiled, and TCRdb retains in-frame clones only, with some absent. The table shows over 95,000 clones, with more than 85% occurring only once. The sample taken for sequencing was peripheral blood. Source of these receptors: a human donor with acute or convalescent COVID-19. The donor label of this sample is uncertain.

The chain uses TRBV4-3 and TRBJ2-2; TRBD1 agrees at 9 bases. The CDR3 totals 16 residues. Trimming removed 2 bases from V and 6 bases from J; junction bases left unmatched: 7. CDR1 and CDR2 from the germline V gene are LGHNA and YSLEER. CDR3 protein: CASSQRGTGYAGELFF. The CDR3 DNA reads TGCGCCAGCAGCCAACGCGGGACAGGGTACGCCGGGGAGCTGTTTTTT.

This sequence joins TRBV4-2 and TRBJ1-6; no clear D gene. CDR1 is LGHNA, CDR2 YNFKEQ, per germline. Trimming removed 4 bases from V and 7 bases from J, with 11 bases in between. The CDR3 has 14 amino acids. CDR3 coding DNA: TGTGCCAGCAGCCTGTGGGAGGGAAATTCACCCCTCCACTTT. It encodes CASSLWEGNSPLHF.

The CDR3 region has the DNA TGTGCCAGCAGCTTAGTTTGGGCCTTTAGCTCCTACGAGCAGTACTTC. Protein product: CASSLVWAFSSYEQYF. The gene calls are TRBV7-2 and TRBJ2-7; D is unresolved. V shed 1 base and J shed 0 bases, with 13 bases lying between them. Germline CDR1 is SGHTA and CDR2 is FQGNSA. The CDR3 is 16 amino acids.

This chain links TRBV28 with TRBJ2-7, with D tentatively TRBD2 (6 bases). CDR1 and CDR2 (germline): MDHEN, SYDVKM. The CDR3 consists of 14 residues. Trimming pared 5 bases from V and 5 bases from J, leaving 16 bases between. The CDR3 DNA is TGTGCCAGCAGTCCCCGGATGGAGGGGCACGAGCAGTACTTC. Its translation is CASSPRMEGHEQYF.

The genes are TRBV27 and TRBJ1-2, with 7 bases identical to TRBD1. CDR3 length: 13 residues. The J segment lost 5 bases and the V segment lost 4 bases, leaving 4 bases of the junction unmatched. Germline CDR1 is MNHEY and CDR2 is SMNVEV (reference sequence). The CDR3 region is CASSSRQGYGYTF. CDR3 coding DNA: TGTGCCAGCAGTTCGCGACAGGGATATGGCTACACCTTC.

The chain joins TRBV4-1 to TRBJ1-2, with 7 nucleotides matching TRBD1. The V gene's germline CDR1 is MGHRA and CDR2 YSYEKL. Germline trimming cut 3 bases from V and 6 bases from J; bases unmatched to any gene: 1. This CDR3 has 12 amino acids. CDR3 DNA: TGCGCCAGCAGCCAGAGGGGGCATGGCTACACCTTC. Translation: CASSQRGHGYTF.

This rearrangement joins TRBV2 to TRBJ1-4; TRBD1 agrees at 7 bases. CDR3 length: 15 amino acids. Germline V gene lookup returns CDR1 SNHLY and CDR2 FYNNEI. Trimming took 7 bases from V and 7 from J; bases not matched to a gene: 12. CDR3 DNA: TGTGCCAGCACTACCCAACAGGGGAAGGTTGAAAAACTGTTTTTT. Its translation: CASTTQQGKVEKLFF.

The CDR3 sequence is CASSLQSGQPQHF. In DNA, the CDR3 is TGCGCCAGCAGCCTCCAGTCGGGTCAGCCCCAGCATTTT. The rearrangement links TRBV4-1 to TRBJ1-5; D is undetermined. The CDR3 is 13 amino acids. Germline CDR1 reads MGHRA; CDR2 reads YSYEKL. Trimming removed 4 bases from V and 6 bases from J, with 10 bases in between.

This chain joins TRBV5-1 and TRBJ2-1; 10 bases are shared with TRBD2. V shed 4 bases, J shed 7 bases, and the junction held 5 bases outside the gene matches. Germline V gene lookup returns CDR1 SGHRS and CDR2 YFSETQ. This CDR3 is built from 14 residues. The CDR3 loop reads CASSPLLAGNEQFF. As DNA, the CDR3 is TGCGCCAGCAGCCCGTTACTAGCGGGGAATGAGCAGTTCTTC.

This sequence joins TRBV5-6 and TRBJ1-1; weak D call: TRBD1 (5 bases). Germline assignment: CDR1 SGHDT and CDR2 YYEEEE. This CDR3 has 11 amino acids. V lost 6 bases and J 7 bases, leaving 10 bases between the germline ends. The DNA of the CDR3 is TGTGCCAGCACTGGGGGGTATGAAGCTTTCTTT. It is translated as CASTGGYEAFF.

This clone was observed a single time. This sequence joins TRBV9 and TRBJ2-1; 12 nucleotides align to TRBD1. The CDR3 consists of 15 residues. Per the germline V gene, CDR1 is SGDLS and CDR2 is YYNGEE. The V gene end was trimmed by 2 bases and the J gene end by 9 bases; junction bases not matched to a gene: 6. CDR3 in amino acids: CASSVWDRGQSEQFF. DNA of the CDR3: TGTGCCAGCAGCGTCTGGGACAGGGGGCAGAGTGAGCAGTTCTTC.

V is TRBV18 and J is TRBJ1-5; tentatively, D is TRBD1 (5 bases). This CDR3 is built from 14 residues. Deletions cut 8 bases from V and 6 bases from J, with 17 bases between. Germline V lookup: CDR1 KGHSH, CDR2 LQKENI. CDR3 DNA sequence: TGTGCCAGCACAAACAGCAGGGCCGGTCAGCCCCAGCATTTT. As protein: CASTNSRAGQPQHF. The full variable domain, with the rest looked up from reference TRBV18 and TRBJ1-5, is NAGVMQNPRHLVRRRGQEARLRCSPMKGHSHVYWYRQLPEEGLKFMVYLQKENIIDESGMPKERFSAEFPKEGPSILRIQQVVRGDSAAYFCASTNSRAGQPQHFGDGTRLSIL.

The sample holds one count of this clone. This chain links TRBV7-6 with TRBJ2-7; D might be TRBD1 (6 bases). Germline CDR1 reads SGHVS; CDR2 reads FNYEAQ. The CDR3 has 15 amino acids. V was clipped by 3 bases and J by 3 bases, with 15 bases between them. CDR3 in DNA: TGTGCCAGCAGCTTGGGAACGACAGGATTCTACGAGCAGTACTTC. Translation: CASSLGTTGFYEQYF. Full variable domain (rest looked up from reference TRBV7-6 and TRBJ2-7): GAGVSQSPRYKVTKRGQDVALRCDPISGHVSLYWYRQALGQGPEFLTYFNYEAQQDKSGLPNDRFSAERPEGSISTLTIQRTEQRDSAMYRCASSLGTTGFYEQYFGPGTRLTVT.

The genes are TRBV7-6 and TRBJ1-6; 7 bases fit TRBD1. This CDR3 region has 17 residues. Germline CDR1 and CDR2: SGHVS and FNYEAQ. J lost 1 base, V lost 3 bases, and 6 bases had no gene match. The CDR3 region has the DNA TGTGCCAGCAGCTTTTCAGGGGGTGGTTCCTATAATTCACCCCTCCACTTT. It codes for CASSFSGGGSYNSPLHF.

This clone came up a few times. The chain carries TRBV4-3 and TRBJ1-2; 7 positions match TRBD1. CDR3 length equals 14 residues. Germline CDR1 LGHNA, CDR2 YSLEER. V shed 4 bases and J 5 bases; nucleotides not matched to a gene: 7. CDR3 amino acids: CASSPSRDSYGYTF. CDR3 coding DNA: TGCGCCAGCAGCCCGTCCAGGGACAGTTATGGCTACACCTTC.

The rearrangement uses TRBV5-4 and TRBJ2-3; D is possibly TRBD1 (6 bases). Looked up from germline, CDR1 is SGHNT and CDR2 is YYREEE (reference sequence). The CDR3 is 14 amino acids. Trimming took off 0 bases at V and 1 base at J, with 6 bases between the two ends. The CDR3 DNA reads TGTGCCAGCAGCTTGGACAGGGGCACAGATACGCAGTATTTT. Protein: CASSLDRGTDTQYF. Together with reference TRBV5-4 and TRBJ2-3, the CDR3 gives the full variable domain: ETGVTQSPTHLIKTRGQQVTLRCSSQSGHNTVSWYQQALGQGPQFIFQYYREEENGRGNFPPRFSGLQFPNYSSELNVNALELDDSALYLCASSLDRGTDTQYFGPGTRLTVL.

The chain couples TRBV6-2 or TRBV6-3 to TRBJ2-3; D is ambiguous. The CDR3 extends over 12 amino acids. The V end was cut by 4 bases, the J end by 7 bases, with 9 bases between. Looked up from germline, CDR1 is MNHEY and CDR2 is SVGEGT. CDR3 DNA sequence: TGTGCCAGCAGTTCCCCTATAAATACGCAGTATTTT. Translating it yields CASSSPINTQYF.

The rearrangement uses TRBV10-3 and TRBJ2-2; D uncertain. CDR3 size: 15 residues. Germline CDR1 reads ENHRY; CDR2 reads SYGVKD. V shed 5 bases and J shed 7 bases, with 17 bases lying between them. CDR3 nucleotide sequence: TGTGCCATCAGTACCCAAGTGGCCCGACTCGGGGAGCTGTTTTTT. Protein product: CAISTQVARLGELFF.

This chain connects TRBV28 to TRBJ1-6, with 7 bases that match TRBD1. CDR1 is MDHEN and CDR2 is SYDVKM in the germline V gene. J gave up 0 bases and V 4 bases, and 9 bases lay outside the gene matches. The CDR3 covers 18 residues. The CDR3, as DNA: TGTGCCAGCAGTTCAACCGGGACAGCAAGCTCCTATAATTCACCCCTCCACTTT. This codes for CASSSTGTASSYNSPLHF.

The CDR3 DNA sequence: TGCGCCAGCAGCTTGGCAGGACAGTTCTCTGGAAACACCATATATTTT. Translation: CASSLAGQFSGNTIYF. The chain links TRBV5-1 to TRBJ1-3, with TRBD1 as a possible D gene (6 bases). CDR1 and CDR2 (germline): SGHRS, YFSETQ. The CDR3 is 16 amino acids. Between the trimmed V and J ends, which lost 0 bases and 0 bases, there was a span of 10 bases.

The V and J genes are TRBV30 and TRBJ1-5; D is ambiguous. The germline V gene has CDR1 GTSNPN and CDR2 SVGIG (reference sequence). This CDR3 region has 14 residues. Trimming stripped 0 bases from V and 4 bases from J, with 10 bases between. The CDR3 bases are TGTGCCTGGAGTGTACTGGGGAGAAATCAGCCCCAGCATTTT. This codes for CAWSVLGRNQPQHF. Filled out from reference TRBV30 and TRBJ1-5, the complete variable domain reads SQTIHQWPATLVQPVGSPLSLECTVEGTSNPNLYWYRQAAGRGLQLLFYSVGIGQISSEVPQNLSASRPQDRQFILSSKKLLLSDSGFYLCAWSVLGRNQPQHFGDGTRLSIL.

This clone was seen a few times. The V and J genes are TRBV4-3 and TRBJ2-1; the match to TRBD1 covers 7 bases. CDR3 length equals 13 residues. The trim removed 4 bases at V and 5 bases at J, leaving 2 bases unmatched. Germline loops: CDR1 LGHNA, CDR2 YSLEER. CDR3 bases: TGCGCCAGCAGCCTGGACAGGAACAATGAGCAGTTCTTC. Residues: CASSLDRNNEQFF.

This chain joins TRBV13 and TRBJ2-2; TRBD2 matches 13 bases. J gave up 3 bases and V 5 bases, and 6 bases lay outside the gene matches. The germline V gene has CDR1 PRHDT and CDR2 FYEKMQ (reference sequence). The CDR3 totals 17 residues. CDR3 sequence reads: CASSGRTSGSDTGELFF. CDR3 DNA: TGTGCCAGCAGCGGCCGGACTAGCGGGAGCGACACCGGGGAGCTGTTTTTT.

The V call is TRBV7-9, the J call TRBJ1-2; no reliable D call. The CDR3 spans 13 residues. Trimming cost V 4 bases and J 8 bases, with 14 bases left between them. The V gene's germline CDR1 is SEHNR and CDR2 FQNEAQ (reference sequence). The CDR3: CASSSGIRDGYTF. In nucleotides, the CDR3 is TGTGCCAGCAGCTCGGGGATCCGCGACGGCTACACCTTC. Combining the CDR3 with reference TRBV7-9 and TRBJ1-2 gives the whole variable domain DTGVSQNPRHKITKRGQNVTFRCDPISEHNRLYWYRQTLGQGPEFLTYFQNEAQLEKSRLLSDRFSAERPKGSFSTLEIQRTEQGDSAMYLCASSSGIRDGYTFGSGTRLTVV.

This chain connects TRBV2 to TRBJ1-4, with D uncertain. This CDR3 region has 16 residues. CDR1 is SNHLY, CDR2 FYNNEI, per germline. Deletions cut 4 bases from V and 4 bases from J, with 16 bases between. CDR3 in amino acids: CASSVGLDSLNEKLFF. The CDR3 DNA reads TGTGCCAGCAGTGTGGGCTTGGATAGTCTTAATGAAAAACTGTTTTTT.

The V gene is TRBV5-5, the J gene TRBJ1-6, with a tentative D call TRBD1 (5 bases). Germline CDR1 reads SGHKS; CDR2 reads YYEKEE (reference sequence). The CDR3 runs 16 residues. The V end lost 4 bases, the J end lost 7 bases, and 18 bases lay between the germline ends. CDR3 in DNA: TGTGCCAGCAGCCTCCTGAGTGGGCAGGGAAATTCACCCCTCCACTTT. Protein: CASSLLSGQGNSPLHF.

The V call is TRBV5-8, the J call TRBJ1-2, with D possibly being TRBD1 (5 bases). The V end was cut by 5 bases, the J end by 4 bases, with 12 bases between. The V gene's germline CDR1 is SGHTS and CDR2 YDEGEE. This CDR3 has 13 residues. The DNA of the CDR3 is TGTGCCAGCAGTCGCAGGGTGGGCTATGGCTACACCTTC. Amino acid sequence: CASSRRVGYGYTF.

The rearrangement uses TRBV28 and TRBJ1-2, with D uncertain. This CDR3 region has 16 residues. The germline V and J ends were trimmed by 2 bases and 4 bases, with 17 bases remaining between them. Germline V gene sequence: CDR1 MDHEN, CDR2 SYDVKM. CDR3 coding DNA: TGTGCCAGCAGTTTAGGTCTATCCCTAGGAGGCTATGGCTACACCTTC. Protein sequence: CASSLGLSLGGYGYTF.

The chain joins TRBV6-2 or TRBV6-3 to TRBJ2-5; 10 bases fit TRBD1. The CDR3 spans 15 residues. Germline assignment: CDR1 MNHEY and CDR2 SVGEGT. V dropped 5 bases and J dropped 5; count of bases not matched to a gene: 8. This CDR3 is CASSPGTGDFETQYF. As DNA, the CDR3 is TGTGCCAGCAGTCCCGGGACAGGGGATTTCGAGACCCAGTACTTC.